This T cell receptor (beta chain) comes out of a study of T cells in tuberculosis. Study-level background: IGRA-negative adolescents, IGRA-positive adolescents with latent tuberculosis and adults with active tuberculosis formed this South African cohort. Findings and limits, study-wide: The TCR-beta difference was not significant; alpha differences partly reflected length. GMM-specific TCRs were nearer to active tuberculosis alpha repertoires, suggesting expansion.

The J segment lost 6 bases and the V segment lost 2 bases, leaving 14 bases of the junction unmatched. This CDR3 is built from 17 residues. Looked up from germline, CDR1 is SGHRS and CDR2 is YFSETQ. The repertoire was sequenced with immunoSEQ multiplex PCR; TCRdb's copy has only in-frame clones and lacks some. In the table there are approximately 46,000 clones, over 90% of which are singletons. The time point is: new active TB diagnosis, blood taken before or within 7 days of starting treatment. Tuberculosis was confirmed by positive sputum smear and/or M. tuberculosis culture. With regard to this clone: Its specificity is not known.

This sequence originates from an adult with tuberculosis. Sequencing was performed on PBMCs, taken at tuberculosis diagnosis. The chain has TRBV5-1 and TRBJ2-1; 7 bases are shared with TRBD2. The CDR3 region is CASSLFTRDYLSNEQFF. DNA of the CDR3: TGCGCCAGCAGCTTATTCACTCGGGACTATTTAAGCAATGAGCAGTTCTTC.